This passage covers 25 T cell receptor beta chains from one sample sequenced in a study of T-cell memory formation after mild COVID-19. TCRdb re-derived calls from the 5' RACE reads in MiXCR, one entry per CDR3 protein. Of around 250,000 distinct CDR3 sequences detected, 16% appear once; the ten largest clones hold about 23%. The material sequenced was PBMCs or a T cell subset sorted from them (not recorded which). Receptors were obtained from a man aged 18 to 35 who had mild COVID-19 (a few samples of this study predate the infection). Cell type and time point are not known.

The chain has TRBV12-3 or TRBV12-4 and TRBJ2-2; 9 bases map to TRBD1. The length of the CDR3 is 15 residues. V dropped 7 bases and J dropped 4; count of bases not matched to a gene: 7. CDR3 sequence (DNA): TGTGCCAGCAAACCGGACAGGGGAAGCACCGGGGAGCTGTTTTTT. Translated, it gives CASKPDRGSTGELFF.

This clonotype occurred many times. V and J are TRBV11-2 and TRBJ2-3; 7 bases align to TRBD2. The length of the CDR3 is 13 residues. CDR1 and CDR2 (germline): SGHAT, FQNNGV. With 5 bases clipped from V and 3 bases from J, the junction kept 2 bases outside the gene matches. The CDR3 reads CASSQLATDTQYF. The CDR3, as DNA: TGTGCCAGCAGCCAACTAGCGACAGATACGCAGTATTTT.

The chain employs TRBV6-2 or TRBV6-3 and TRBJ2-5; D possibly uses TRBD1 or TRBD2 (5 bases each). Trimming pared 11 bases from V and 7 bases from J, leaving 17 bases between. The CDR3 length is 12 residues. Germline CDR1 is MNHEY and CDR2 is SVGEGT. The CDR3 DNA follows: TGTGCCGCCACCGGGGCCGACGGGACCCAGTACTTC. Amino acid sequence: CAATGADGTQYF.

There are a few counts of this clonotype. V gene TRBV5-6 combines with J gene TRBJ1-4, with TRBD1 as a possible D gene (6 bases). Trimming removed 4 bases from V and 5 bases from J, with 12 bases in between. CDR1 is SGHDT, CDR2 YYEEEE, per germline. CDR3 length: 14 residues. The CDR3: CASSQIDRNEKLFF. Written as DNA, the CDR3 is TGTGCCAGCAGCCAGATCGACAGGAATGAAAAACTGTTTTTT.

This clonotype was observed a handful of times. The chain's CDR3 is CASSDTGDSSYEQYF. The CDR3 DNA sequence: TGTGCCAGCAGTGACACTGGGGACAGCTCCTACGAGCAGTACTTC. The chain uses TRBV6-1 and TRBJ2-7; TRBD1 agrees at 7 bases. Germline CDR1 MNHNS, CDR2 SASEGT. The V and J ends lost 3 bases and 0 bases, in that order; junction bases with no gene match: 5. CDR3 length equals 15 residues.

This clonotype was seen many times. V is TRBV5-5 and J is TRBJ2-7, with D possibly being TRBD1 (5 bases). V lost 4 bases and J lost 5, with 13 bases in between. The length of the CDR3 is 13 residues. Germline V lookup: CDR1 SGHKS, CDR2 YYEKEE (reference sequence). This CDR3 is CASSPGLRDEQYV. The DNA of the CDR3 is TGTGCCAGCAGCCCCGGGCTCAGGGACGAGCAGTACGTC.

The J gene is TRBJ2-7, the V gene TRBV7-2, with D possibly matching TRBD2 (7 bases). V was shortened by 5 bases and J by 3 bases, with 17 bases between the two germline ends. CDR1 and CDR2 from the germline V gene are SGHTA and FQGNSA. This CDR3 comprises 15 residues. CDR3 sequence: CASSPNGGGVYEQYF. CDR3 nucleotides: TGTGCCAGCAGCCCAAACGGAGGGGGGGTCTACGAGCAGTACTTC.

The table lists this clonotype with many counts. The chain recombines TRBV27 with TRBJ2-3, with 11 bases fitting TRBD2. The CDR3 covers 14 residues. Germline assignment: CDR1 MNHEY and CDR2 SMNVEV (reference sequence). V shed 5 bases and J 8 bases; nucleotides not matched to a gene: 6. CDR3: CASSPLAGGRTQYF. The CDR3 DNA follows: TGTGCCAGCAGTCCCTTAGCGGGGGGGCGTACGCAGTATTTT.

This sequence joins TRBV5-1 and TRBJ2-7, with 8 bases fitting TRBD2. Germline CDR1 is SGHRS and CDR2 is YFSETQ. The CDR3 is 15 amino acids. V trimming: 1 base; J trimming: 4 bases; junction bases outside the gene matches: 7. CDR3 in DNA: TGCGCCAGCAGCTTGTCGGTCGGGGGGGAATACGAGCAGTACTTC. Its translation: CASSLSVGGEYEQYF.

This clonotype was seen more than once but under ten times. V and J are TRBV18 and TRBJ2-5, with 7 bases lining up with TRBD1. Per germline, CDR1 KGHSH and CDR2 LQKENI. The junction had 3 bases not matched to a gene; V was cut back by 0 bases and J by 5 bases. The CDR3 spans 14 residues. The CDR3 DNA reads TGTGCCAGCTCACCACCGGGGACAGTCGAGACCCAGTACTTC. Amino acids: CASSPPGTVETQYF.

Ten or more counts support this clonotype. The chain is built from TRBV12-3 or TRBV12-4 and TRBJ2-7; TRBD1 agrees at 10 bases. The CDR3 totals 15 residues. The ends lost 5 bases at V and 6 bases at J; junction bases unmatched: 10. The chain's CDR3 is CASSTATGGQGEQYF. The CDR3 bases are TGTGCCAGCAGTACGGCGACAGGGGGCCAAGGCGAGCAGTACTTC.

The chain has TRBV6-5 and TRBJ2-5, with D perhaps matching TRBD2 (5 bases). The CDR3 is 15 residues long. CDR1 MNHEY and CDR2 SVGAGI come from the germline V gene. V was cut by 4 bases and J by 2 bases, with 14 bases left in between. The CDR3 loop reads CASSFARRAQETQYF. Written as DNA, the CDR3 is TGTGCCAGCAGTTTCGCTAGGCGGGCTCAAGAGACCCAGTACTTC.

This chain uses TRBV2 with TRBJ2-7, with TRBD2 identical over 14 bases. This CDR3 has 15 residues. The germline gives CDR1 SNHLY, CDR2 FYNNEI. The J segment lost 2 bases and the V segment lost 6 bases, leaving 3 bases of the junction unmatched. CDR3 in amino acids: CASRGLAGVTYEQYF. CDR3 coding DNA: TGTGCCAGCAGGGGACTAGCGGGGGTCACCTACGAGCAGTACTTC. Complete variable domain (other parts from reference TRBV2 and TRBJ2-7): EPEVTQTPSHQVTQMGQEVILRCVPISNHLYFYWYRQILGQKVEFLVSFYNNEISEKSEIFDDQFSVERPDGSNFTLKIRSTKLEDSAMYFCASRGLAGVTYEQYFGPGTRLTVT.

The J gene is TRBJ1-5, the V gene TRBV28; 10 positions agree with TRBD1. The J segment lost 5 bases and the V segment lost 10 bases, leaving 11 bases of the junction unmatched. CDR3 length: 15 amino acids. CDR1 MDHEN and CDR2 SYDVKM come from the germline V gene. The CDR3 DNA follows: TGTGCCACCCACGGTGGGGACAGGGGACATCAGCCCCAGCATTTT. Residues: CATHGGDRGHQPQHF.

The rearrangement joins TRBV5-1 to TRBJ2-2, with 7 bases identical to TRBD1. There are 16 residues in the CDR3. Germline V CDR1 and CDR2: SGHRS, YFSETQ. V shed 0 bases and J 6 bases; nucleotides not matched to a gene: 8. The CDR3 loop reads CASSLVEGGPSGELFF. The DNA for the CDR3 is TGCGCCAGCAGCTTGGTGGAAGGGGGCCCATCCGGGGAGCTGTTTTTT.

At least ten counts were recorded for this clonotype. The chain has TRBV28 and TRBJ1-5; D is unclear. V shed 6 bases and J shed 3 bases, with 9 bases lying between them. Germline CDR1 reads MDHEN; CDR2 reads SYDVKM. The CDR3 runs to 13 residues. CDR3 bases: TGTGCCAGCAGAAGAGGGAACAATCAGCCCCAGCATTTT. It codes for CASRRGNNQPQHF.

This clonotype was seen only a few times. This sequence joins TRBV5-1 and TRBJ2-7; D may be TRBD2 (5 bases). V shed 3 bases and J shed 3 bases, with 10 bases lying between them. Looked up from germline, CDR1 is SGHRS and CDR2 is YFSETQ. CDR3 length: 13 residues. This CDR3 is CASSSDGNYEQYV. In DNA form, the CDR3 reads TGCGCCAGCAGCTCGGACGGGAACTACGAGCAGTACGTC.

The chain joins TRBV6-1 to TRBJ2-5, with 9 bases aligning to TRBD1. Germline assignment: CDR1 MNHNS and CDR2 SASEGT. Trimming removed 5 bases from V and 4 bases from J; junction bases left unmatched: 14. The CDR3 length is 17 residues. DNA of the CDR3: TGTGCCAGCAGTCGAGCGACGGGACAGGGCTTTAGAGAGACCCAGTACTTC. Translating it yields CASSRATGQGFRETQYF.

This clonotype was counted at least ten times. The V gene is TRBV18, the J gene TRBJ1-3; D not resolved. V lost 2 bases and J 4 bases, leaving 6 bases between the germline ends. The CDR3 sequence is 13 residues long. Germline assignment: CDR1 KGHSH and CDR2 LQKENI. CDR3 in DNA: TGTGCCAGCTCACCAGGGGAAGGAAACACCATATATTTT. As protein: CASSPGEGNTIYF.

This clonotype has a count of ten or more. CDR3: CASSLAAGGYYGYTF. In DNA form, the CDR3 reads TGTGCCAGCAGCTTGGCCGCAGGGGGCTACTATGGCTACACCTTC. This chain connects TRBV5-5 to TRBJ1-2, with 8 bases aligning to TRBD1. With V trimmed by 0 bases and J by 3 bases, 4 bases remained unmatched. The CDR3 sequence is 15 residues long. Germline CDR1 is SGHKS and CDR2 is YYEKEE (reference sequence).

This clonotype was seen a handful of times. The V and J genes are TRBV18 and TRBJ2-7, with D maybe TRBD1 (7 bases). The length of the CDR3 is 17 residues. The germline V gene has CDR1 KGHSH and CDR2 LQKENI. Trimming took 2 bases from V and 3 from J, leaving 20 bases between them. The CDR3 loop reads CASSPSAPSQGGYEQYV. The DNA of the CDR3 is TGTGCCAGCTCACCATCCGCCCCTTCGCAGGGGGGCTACGAGCAGTACGTC.

The chain combines TRBV6-2 or TRBV6-3 with TRBJ1-5, with TRBD1 as a possible D gene (6 bases). The V end was cut by 5 bases, the J end by 4 bases, with 12 bases between. This CDR3 has 14 amino acids. Looked up from germline, CDR1 is MNHEY and CDR2 is SVGEGT. CDR3: CASSHLDRNQPQHF. CDR3 DNA sequence: TGTGCCAGCAGTCACTTGGACAGAAATCAGCCCCAGCATTTT.

This clonotype was seen a handful of times. V and J are TRBV5-1 and TRBJ2-3; 10 bases align to TRBD2. J lost 2 bases, V lost 1 base, and 4 bases had no gene match. Germline assignment: CDR1 SGHRS and CDR2 YFSETQ. The length of the CDR3 is 16 residues. In DNA form, the CDR3 reads TGCGCCAGCAGCTTGTCTAGCGGGGGACTCACAGATACGCAGTATTTT. This translates into CASSLSSGGLTDTQYF.

This clonotype was seen many times. V usage is TRBV7-2 and J usage is TRBJ2-7, with 9 nucleotides matching TRBD2. V was pared by 5 bases and J by 0 bases, with 2 bases of the junction left unmatched. The CDR3 loop spans 14 amino acids. Germline lookup yields CDR1 SGHTA and CDR2 FQGNSA. CDR3 DNA: TGTGCCAGCAGCCAACTAGCGGGCTCCTACGAGCAGTACTTC. Amino acid sequence: CASSQLAGSYEQYF.

This clonotype was counted only a few times. This chain links TRBV5-1 with TRBJ2-1; 11 bases map to TRBD2. V lost 7 bases, J lost 4 bases, and 10 bases stayed unmatched. Looked up from germline, CDR1 is SGHRS and CDR2 is YFSETQ. The CDR3 sequence is 16 residues long. The CDR3, as DNA: TGCGCCAGCCAATTCCTAGCGGGGGGCCATTACAATGAGCAGTTCTTC. Protein: CASQFLAGGHYNEQFF. Together with reference TRBV5-1 and TRBJ2-1, the CDR3 gives the full variable domain: KAGVTQTPRYLIKTRGQQVTLSCSPISGHRSVSWYQQTPGQGLQFLFEYFSETQRNKGNFPGRFSGRQFSNSRSEMNVSTLELGDSALYLCASQFLAGGHYNEQFFGPGTRLTVL.